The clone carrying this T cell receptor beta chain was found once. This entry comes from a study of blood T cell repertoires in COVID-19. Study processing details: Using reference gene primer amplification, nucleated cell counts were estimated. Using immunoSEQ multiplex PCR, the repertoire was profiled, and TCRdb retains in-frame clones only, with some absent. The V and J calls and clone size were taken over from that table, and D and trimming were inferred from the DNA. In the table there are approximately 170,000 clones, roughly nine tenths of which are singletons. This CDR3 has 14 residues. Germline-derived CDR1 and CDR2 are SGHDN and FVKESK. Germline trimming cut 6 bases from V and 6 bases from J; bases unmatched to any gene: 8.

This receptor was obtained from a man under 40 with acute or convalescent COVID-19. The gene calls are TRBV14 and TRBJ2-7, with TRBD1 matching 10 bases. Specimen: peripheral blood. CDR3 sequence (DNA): TGTGCCAGCAGGCAAACCGGGACAGGGGCCGAGCAGTACTTC. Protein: CASRQTGTGAEQYF.